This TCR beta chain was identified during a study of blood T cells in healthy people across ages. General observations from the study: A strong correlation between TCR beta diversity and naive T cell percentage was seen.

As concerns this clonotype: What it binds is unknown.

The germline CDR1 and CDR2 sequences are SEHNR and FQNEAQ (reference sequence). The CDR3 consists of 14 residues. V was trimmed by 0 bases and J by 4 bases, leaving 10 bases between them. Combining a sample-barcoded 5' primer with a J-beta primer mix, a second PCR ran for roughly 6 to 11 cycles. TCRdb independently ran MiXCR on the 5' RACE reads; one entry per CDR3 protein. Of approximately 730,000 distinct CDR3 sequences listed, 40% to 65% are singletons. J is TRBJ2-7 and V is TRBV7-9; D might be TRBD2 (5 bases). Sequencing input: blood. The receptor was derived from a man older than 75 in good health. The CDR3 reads CASSLAGLAYEQYF. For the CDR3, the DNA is TGTGCCAGCAGCTTAGCAGGCCTAGCTTACGAGCAGTACTTC.